This T cell receptor (beta chain) comes out of a study of T-cell reconstitution after alpha-beta-depleted transplantation in children. This clonotype occurred many times. Its cognate antigen is unknown. Germline assignment: CDR1 DFQATT and CDR2 SNEGSKA (reference sequence). V lost 0 bases and J lost 1, with 11 bases in between. The CDR3 covers 15 residues. A library of TCRbeta sequences, prepared with unique molecular identifiers, was generated. Via MiXCR, TCRdb re-called the PCR reads, giving one row per CDR3 protein. The data show more than 400,000 distinct CDR3 sequences, with roughly 11% seen just once and around 13% held by the top ten. The study's findings and limits: It was reported that alpha-beta T cells came from several hundred expanded graft clones (about two months after transplant). Surviving recipient T cells and thymic progenitors accounted for the high day-60 TCRbeta diversity observed in some patients.

Specimen: PBMCs, mostly from graft donor cells, collected 180 days after TCRalphabeta/CD19-depleted stem cell transplant. The J gene is TRBJ2-3, the V gene TRBV20-1; no firm D call. The clonotype originates from a female patient between 2 and 10 years old who had a stem cell transplant for aplastic anemia, so the T cells may come from the graft donor. In DNA form, the CDR3 reads TGCAGTGCTAGAGATCTCGGAGATCGCACAGATACGCAGTATTTT. It codes for CSARDLGDRTDTQYF.